The sequence of this T cell receptor (beta chain) was determined in a study of CD8+ T cells in alopecia areata. Study-level information: It was oral tofacitinib, at 5 to 10 mg twice daily, that treated patients received.

Sequencing templates came from extracted RNA that was reverse transcribed into cDNA. The repertoire was sequenced with immunoSEQ multiplex PCR; TCRdb's copy has only in-frame clones and lacks some. Here the sample spans 200,000 or so clones, 40% to 45% being singletons. The treatment here: oral pan-JAK inhibitor, 5-10 mg twice daily. This TCR was sampled from a human donor with alopecia areata. This specimen was CD4+ T cells sorted from blood, taken at approximately week 36, from a patient treated with tofacitinib.

The CDR3 nucleotides read TGTGCCAGCAGCTCCGGGCCCGGGAACGAGCAGTACTTC. Translation gives CASSSGPGNEQYF. The V and J genes are TRBV9 and TRBJ2-7; maybe TRBD2 (5 bases). Germline assignment: CDR1 SGDLS and CDR2 YYNGEE. V shed 4 bases and J shed 5 bases, with 13 bases lying between them. The CDR3 contains 13 residues.